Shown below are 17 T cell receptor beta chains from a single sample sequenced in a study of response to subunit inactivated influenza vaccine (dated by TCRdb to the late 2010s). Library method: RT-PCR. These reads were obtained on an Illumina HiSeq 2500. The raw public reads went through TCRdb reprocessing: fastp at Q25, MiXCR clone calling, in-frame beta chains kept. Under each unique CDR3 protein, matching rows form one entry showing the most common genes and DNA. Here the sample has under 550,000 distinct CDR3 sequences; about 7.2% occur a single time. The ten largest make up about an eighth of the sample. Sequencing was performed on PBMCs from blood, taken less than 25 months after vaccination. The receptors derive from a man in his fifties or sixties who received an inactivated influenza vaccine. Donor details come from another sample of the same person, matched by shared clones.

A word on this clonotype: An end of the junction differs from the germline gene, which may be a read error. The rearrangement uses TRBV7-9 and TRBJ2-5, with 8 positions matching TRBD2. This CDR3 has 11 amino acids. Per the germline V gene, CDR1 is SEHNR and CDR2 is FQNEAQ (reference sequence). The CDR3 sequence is CASNPAGDPHF. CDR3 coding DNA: TGTGCCAGCAACCCAGCGGGAGACCCGCACTTC.

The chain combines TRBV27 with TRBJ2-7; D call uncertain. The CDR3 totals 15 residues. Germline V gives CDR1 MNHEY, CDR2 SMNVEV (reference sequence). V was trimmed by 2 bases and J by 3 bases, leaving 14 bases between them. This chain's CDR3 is CASSLVRAAHYEQYF. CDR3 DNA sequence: TGTGCCAGCAGTTTAGTACGGGCGGCCCACTACGAGCAGTACTTC.

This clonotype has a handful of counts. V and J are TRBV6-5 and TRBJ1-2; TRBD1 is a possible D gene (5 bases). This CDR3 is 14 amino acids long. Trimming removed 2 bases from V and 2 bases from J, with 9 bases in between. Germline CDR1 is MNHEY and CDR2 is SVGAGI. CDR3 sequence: CASSYKGINYGYTF. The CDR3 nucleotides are TGTGCCAGCAGTTACAAGGGGATCAACTATGGCTACACCTTC.

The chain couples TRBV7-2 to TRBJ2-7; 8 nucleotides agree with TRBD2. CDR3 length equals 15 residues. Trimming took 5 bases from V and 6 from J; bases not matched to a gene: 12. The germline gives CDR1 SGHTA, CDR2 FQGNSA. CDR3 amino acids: CASSPSGSSFGEQYF. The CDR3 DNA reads TGTGCCAGCAGCCCAAGCGGGAGCAGTTTTGGCGAGCAGTACTTC.

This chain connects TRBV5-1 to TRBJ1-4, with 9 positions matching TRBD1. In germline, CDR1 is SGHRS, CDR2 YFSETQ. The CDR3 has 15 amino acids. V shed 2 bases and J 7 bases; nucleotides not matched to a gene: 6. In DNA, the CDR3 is TGCGCCAGCAGCTTAACAGGGGGCATCGGTGAAAAACTGTTTTTT. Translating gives CASSLTGGIGEKLFF.

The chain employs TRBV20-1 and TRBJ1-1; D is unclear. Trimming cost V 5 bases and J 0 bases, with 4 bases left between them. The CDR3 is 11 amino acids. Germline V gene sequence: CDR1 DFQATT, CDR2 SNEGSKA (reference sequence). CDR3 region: CSAVLNTEAFF. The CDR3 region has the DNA TGCAGTGCTGTCTTGAACACTGAAGCTTTCTTT.

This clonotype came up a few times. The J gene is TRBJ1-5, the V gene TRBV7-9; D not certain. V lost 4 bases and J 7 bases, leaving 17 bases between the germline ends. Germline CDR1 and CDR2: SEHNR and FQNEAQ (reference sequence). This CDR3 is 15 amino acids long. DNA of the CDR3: TGTGCCAGCAGCTCGGGAACTCCGGGTGGCCAGCCCCAGCATTTT. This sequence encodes CASSSGTPGGQPQHF.

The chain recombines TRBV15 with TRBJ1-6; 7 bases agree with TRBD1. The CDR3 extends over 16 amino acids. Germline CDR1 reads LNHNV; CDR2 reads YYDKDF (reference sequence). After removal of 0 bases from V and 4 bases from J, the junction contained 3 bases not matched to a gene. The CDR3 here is CATSRDPGQYNSPLHF. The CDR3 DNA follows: TGTGCCACCAGCAGAGACCCGGGACAGTATAATTCACCCCTCCACTTT.

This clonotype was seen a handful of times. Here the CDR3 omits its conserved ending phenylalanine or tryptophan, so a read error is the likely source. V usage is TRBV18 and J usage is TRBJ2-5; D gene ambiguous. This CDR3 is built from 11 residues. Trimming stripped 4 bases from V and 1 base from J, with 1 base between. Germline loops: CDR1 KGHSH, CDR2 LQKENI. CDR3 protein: CASSLQETQYY. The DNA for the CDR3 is TGTGCCAGCTCACTCCAAGAGACCCAGTACTAC.

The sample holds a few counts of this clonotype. The CDR3 region has the DNA TGCAGTGCAACTGGACGGGCGGGACTCCCTGCGAATGAGCAGTTCTTC. This gives the protein CSATGRAGLPANEQFF. The chain carries TRBV20-1 and TRBJ2-1; a weak D match, TRBD2 (6 bases). V was pared by 6 bases and J by 7 bases, with 25 bases between. CDR3 size: 16 residues. Germline loops: CDR1 DFQATT, CDR2 SNEGSKA (reference sequence).

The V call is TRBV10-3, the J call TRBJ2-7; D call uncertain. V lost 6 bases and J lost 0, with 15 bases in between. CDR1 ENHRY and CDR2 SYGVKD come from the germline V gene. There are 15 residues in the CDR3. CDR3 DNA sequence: TGTGCCATCAGGCCGGGCTCCACCAGCTCCTACGAGCAGTACTTC. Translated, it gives CAIRPGSTSSYEQYF.

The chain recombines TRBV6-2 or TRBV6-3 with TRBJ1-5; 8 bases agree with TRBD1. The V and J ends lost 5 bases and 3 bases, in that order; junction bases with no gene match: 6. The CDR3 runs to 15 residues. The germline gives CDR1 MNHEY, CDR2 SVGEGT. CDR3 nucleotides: TGTGCCAGCAGTCGCGGACAGGGTGCCAATCAGCCCCAGCATTTT. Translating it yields CASSRGQGANQPQHF.

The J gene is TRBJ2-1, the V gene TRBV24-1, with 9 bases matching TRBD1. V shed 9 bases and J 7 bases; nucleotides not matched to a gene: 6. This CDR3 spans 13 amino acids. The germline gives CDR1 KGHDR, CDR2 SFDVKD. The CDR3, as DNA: TGTGCCACCGGAGGGACAGGGTGGAATGAGCAGTTCTTC. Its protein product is CATGGTGWNEQFF.

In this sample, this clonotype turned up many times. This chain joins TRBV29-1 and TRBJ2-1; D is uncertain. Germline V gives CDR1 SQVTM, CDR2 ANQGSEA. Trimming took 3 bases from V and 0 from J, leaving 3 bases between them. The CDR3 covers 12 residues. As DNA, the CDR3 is TGCAGCGTTGATAGCTCCTACAATGAGCAGTTCTTC. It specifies CSVDSSYNEQFF.

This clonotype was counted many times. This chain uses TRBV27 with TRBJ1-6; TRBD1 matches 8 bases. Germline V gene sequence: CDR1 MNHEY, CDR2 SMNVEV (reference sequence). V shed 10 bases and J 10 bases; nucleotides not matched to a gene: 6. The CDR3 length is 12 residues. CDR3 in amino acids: CATRTGYSPLHF. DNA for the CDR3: TGTGCCACCCGGACAGGGTACTCACCCCTCCACTTT.

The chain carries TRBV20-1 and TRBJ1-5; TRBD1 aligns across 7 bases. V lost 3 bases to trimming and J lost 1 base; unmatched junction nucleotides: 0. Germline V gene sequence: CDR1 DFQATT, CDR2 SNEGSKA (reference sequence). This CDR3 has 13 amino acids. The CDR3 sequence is CSARTGSNQPQHF. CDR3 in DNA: TGCAGTGCTAGGACAGGGAGCAATCAGCCCCAGCATTTT.

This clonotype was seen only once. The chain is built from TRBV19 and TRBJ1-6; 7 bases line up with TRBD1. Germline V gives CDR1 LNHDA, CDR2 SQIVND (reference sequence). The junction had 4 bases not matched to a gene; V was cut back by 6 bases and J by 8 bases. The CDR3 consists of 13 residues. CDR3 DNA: TGTGCCAGTAGAGAAGACAGGGATTCACCCCTCCACTTT. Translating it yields CASREDRDSPLHF.